This TCR beta chain is from a study of shared clonotypes between healthy human individuals. Findings and limits, study-wide: In contrast to clonotypes shared by all four donors, non-shared clonotypes had lower generation probabilities.

Notes on this clone: What it binds is not known.

The table came from immunoSEQ multiplex PCR; TCRdb's copy has only in-frame clones and leaves some out. The sample consists of some 1,100,000 clones, 70% to 80% of them appearing once. Trimming left V 6 bases short and J 3 bases short, with 13 bases between. The CDR3 has 14 amino acids. The germline gives CDR1 MNHNS, CDR2 SASEGT. Donors had no recently reported acute infections or vaccinations and were HIV-negative. The gene calls are TRBV6-1 and TRBJ2-3, with no clear D. This clonotype was obtained from a man between 18 and 35 years old in good health. Some clones in this sample may be carry-over from other donors' samples. The specimen was memory CD4+ T cells from PBMCs. Subset denoted: CD45RA-negative fraction. The DNA for the CDR3 is TGTGCCAGCAGGCCACAACGGGCAACAGATACGCAGTATTTT. Amino acids: CASRPQRATDTQYF.